Listed below are T cell receptor beta chains from one sample, sequenced in a study of regulatory T cells in long-lasting Graves disease. TCRdb re-analysed the multiplex PCR reads in MiXCR, keeping a single row per CDR3 protein. The sample lists 200,000 to 250,000 distinct CDR3 sequences, around 19% occurring once. The input for sequencing was peripheral blood mononuclear cells (PBMCs), taken at new diagnosis, from a patient treated with antithyroid drugs. The receptors originated from a female donor with Graves disease. Each CDR3 is given with its conserved first and last residue. The D gene is left open where the match is weak. Clone size is stated in some rows and not others, as once, few, many or a class when expanded.

v_gene	j_gene	abundance	d_gene	CDR3aa	CDR3nt
TRBV20-1	TRBJ2-1	NA	NA	CSGLVYNEQFF	TGCAGTGGCTTAGTCTACAATGAGCAGTTCTTC
TRBV2	TRBJ2-1	many	TRBD1	CASRTTGVYEQFF	TGTGCCAGCAGGACGACAGGGGTGTATGAGCAGTTCTTC
TRBV10-3	TRBJ2-1	many	NA	CAISDLTSNEQFF	TGTGCCATCAGTGACCTGACTAGCAATGAGCAGTTCTTC
TRBV10-3	TRBJ2-2	NA	TRBD1	CAIRRGTENTGELFF	TGTGCCATCAGGCGTGGGACAGAGAACACCGGGGAGCTGTTTTTT
TRBV5-1	TRBJ2-7	many	NA	CASSVSGYEQYF	TGCGCCAGCAGCGTCAGCGGCTACGAGCAGTACTTC
TRBV7-3	TRBJ1-1	many	NA	CASSLTGGKNTEAFF	TGTGCCAGCAGCTTAACGGGAGGGAAGAACACTGAAGCTTTCTTT
TRBV10-3	TRBJ2-5	many	TRBD2	CAIRWTSGRARETQYF	TGTGCCATCAGGTGGACTAGCGGGAGGGCCCGGGAGACCCAGTACTTC
TRBV11-1	TRBJ2-7	NA	TRBD2	CASSSYGTSGRAGYEQYF	TGTGCCAGCAGCTCATACGGGACTAGCGGGAGGGCCGGGTACGAGCAGTACTTC
TRBV6-5	TRBJ2-2	NA	NA	CASSYVGGSGTGELFF	TGTGCCAGCAGTTACGTGGGTGGGAGTGGCACCGGGGAGCTGTTTTTT
TRBV18	TRBJ2-2	NA	NA	CASSPPALGELFF	TGTGCCAGCTCACCACCGGCCCTCGGGGAGCTGTTTTTT
TRBV7-2	TRBJ2-5	many	TRBD2	CASLPTREGLETQYF	TGTGCCAGCCTCCCTACGCGGGAGGGTCTAGAGACCCAGTACTTC
TRBV6-9	TRBJ2-2	once	TRBD2	CASSYVGGEGNTGELFF	TGTGCCAGCAGTTACGTTGGCGGGGAGGGGAACACCGGGGAGCTGTTTTTT
TRBV7-9	TRBJ2-1	many	NA	CASSLAGDWGNEQFF	TGTGCCAGCAGCTTAGCGGGAGATTGGGGAAATGAGCAGTTCTTC
TRBV7-9	TRBJ2-7	many	NA	CASSLGPWSYEQYF	TGTGCCAGCAGCCTCGGGCCTTGGTCCTACGAGCAGTACTTC
TRBV11-2	TRBJ2-7	many	NA	CASSLVADEQYF	TGTGCCAGCAGCTTAGTTGCTGACGAGCAGTACTTC
TRBV7-8	TRBJ1-1	NA	NA	CASSFDGTRGVFF	TGTGCCAGCAGCTTTGACGGAACGAGGGGGGTTTTCTTT
TRBV28	TRBJ1-6	many	TRBD1	CASNPTGTRNSPLHF	TGTGCCAGCAACCCGACAGGGACGAGAAATTCACCCCTCCACTTT
TRBV5-1	TRBJ1-3	few	NA	CASSFSGAAGNTIYF	TGCGCCAGCAGCTTCTCAGGGGCTGCTGGAAACACCATATATTTT
TRBV24-1	TRBJ2-1	many	TRBD1	CATSDRVGGTGIYIEQFF	TGTGCCACCAGTGATCGGGTTGGCGGGACAGGGATCTATATTGAGCAGTTCTTC
TRBV28	TRBJ1-6	many	TRBD1	CASSTGTGQYSPLHF	TGTGCCAGCAGCACCGGGACAGGGCAGTATTCACCCCTCCACTTT
TRBV7-9	TRBJ1-2	few	TRBD1	CASSSDRAVFSWGYTF	TGTGCCAGCAGCTCCGACAGGGCGGTTTTTTCTTGGGGCTACACCTTC
TRBV24-1	TRBJ1-2	many	TRBD1	CATSDSGQGANYGYTF	TGTGCCACCAGTGATTCTGGACAGGGAGCTAACTATGGCTACACCTTC
TRBV27	TRBJ1-5	many	NA	CASSLRPRQNSNQPQHF	TGTGCCAGCAGTTTAAGGCCCCGACAGAATAGCAATCAGCCCCAGCATTTT
TRBV19	TRBJ2-1	many	TRBD2	CASSISSGSLRHEQFF	TGTGCCAGTAGTATCTCTAGCGGGAGCCTTAGGCATGAGCAGTTCTTC
TRBV16	TRBJ2-3	many	NA	CASSQSTESTDTQYF	TGTGCCAGCAGCCAATCGACAGAAAGCACAGATACGCAGTATTTT
TRBV18	TRBJ2-5	many	NA	CASSPPYGTETQYF	TGTGCCAGCTCACCACCGTACGGGACCGAGACCCAGTACTTC
TRBV6-1	TRBJ2-1	many	NA	CASSRTRGVSYNEQFF	TGTGCCAGCAGCCGTACCCGAGGGGTTTCCTACAATGAGCAGTTCTTC
TRBV20-1	TRBJ2-7	many	TRBD1	CSASKGQGAGEQYF	TGCAGTGCTAGCAAGGGTCAGGGGGCGGGAGAGCAGTACTTC
TRBV6-1	TRBJ2-2	many	NA	CASSEFPGTLPGELFF	TGTGCCAGCAGTGAATTTCCCGGGACTTTGCCCGGGGAGCTGTTTTTT
TRBV20-1	TRBJ2-5	many	NA	CSARVAITEETQYF	TGCAGTGCTAGAGTTGCTATTACCGAAGAGACCCAGTACTTC
TRBV12-3/TRBV12-4	TRBJ1-5	many	NA	CASSLLYGSQPQHF	TGTGCCAGCAGTTTATTGTACGGAAGCCAGCCCCAGCATTTT
TRBV6-2/TRBV6-3	TRBJ2-3	many	NA	CASSLRGATDTQYF	TGTGCCAGCAGTCTCCGGGGGGCTACAGATACGCAGTATTTT
TRBV19	TRBJ2-2	NA	TRBD1	CASSIVRGRSDTGELFF	TGTGCCAGTAGTATAGTCAGGGGGCGATCGGACACCGGGGAGCTGTTTTTT
TRBV11-3	TRBJ2-1	once	NA	CASSLASSQEQFF	TGTGCCAGCAGCTTAGCTTCCTCGCAGGAGCAGTTCTTC
TRBV24-1	TRBJ2-1	many	NA	CATSDWDRSSYNEQFF	TGTGCCACCAGTGATTGGGACCGAAGCTCCTACAATGAGCAGTTCTTC
TRBV3-1	TRBJ2-1	many	NA	CASSQDARDQQFF	TGTGCCAGCAGCCAAGATGCGCGGGACCAGCAGTTCTTC
TRBV9	TRBJ2-7	NA	TRBD2	CASSLPGTSGRAGYEQYF	TGTGCCAGCAGCCTCCCCGGGACTAGCGGGAGGGCCGGGTACGAGCAGTACTTC
TRBV25-1	TRBJ2-7	many	TRBD1	CASSGPAQGAFYEQYF	TGTGCCAGCAGTGGGCCCGCGCAGGGGGCCTTCTACGAGCAGTACTTC
TRBV2	TRBJ2-7	few	TRBD2	CASRALAGGSYEQYF	TGTGCCAGCAGGGCACTAGCGGGAGGGTCCTACGAGCAGTACTTC
TRBV12-3/TRBV12-4	TRBJ2-6	many	NA	CASSPRHIGANVLTF	TGTGCCAGCAGCCCAAGACACATCGGGGCCAACGTCCTGACTTTC
TRBV6-5	TRBJ2-1	NA	NA	CASSYDQGADTAPNEQFF	TGTGCCAGCAGTTACGACCAGGGCGCAGATACCGCCCCCAATGAGCAGTTCTTC
TRBV30	TRBJ1-1	NA	TRBD1	CAWDRGRDTEAFF	TGTGCCTGGGACAGGGGTCGGGACACTGAAGCTTTCTTT
TRBV2	TRBJ1-5	many	NA	CASREGRAHQPQHF	TGTGCCAGCAGGGAAGGCAGGGCCCATCAGCCCCAGCATTTT
TRBV12-3/TRBV12-4	TRBJ2-5	NA	NA	CASSPDSATQTQYF	TGTGCCAGCAGCCCTGACTCCGCCACCCAGACCCAGTACTTC
TRBV11-2	TRBJ2-1	many	NA	CASSLVLGTSSYNEQFF	TGTGCCAGCAGCTTAGTGCTGGGGACGAGCTCCTACAATGAGCAGTTCTTC
TRBV28	TRBJ2-1	many	NA	CASSELSPEQFF	TGTGCCAGCAGTGAACTCAGCCCTGAGCAGTTCTTC
TRBV11-2	TRBJ2-2	many	TRBD1	CASSLPQGQGARTGELFF	TGTGCCAGCAGCTTACCCCAGGGACAGGGGGCGCGGACCGGGGAGCTGTTTTTT
TRBV7-2	TRBJ2-3	many	TRBD2	CASSRSGKTGTQYF	TGTGCCAGCAGCCGGAGCGGGAAAACAGGTACGCAGTATTTT
TRBV6-2/TRBV6-3	TRBJ2-3	NA	NA	CASSDLVRDTQYF	TGTGCCAGCAGTGATCTCGTGAGAGATACGCAGTATTTT
TRBV3-1	TRBJ2-7	few	NA	CASTRGTYEQYF	TGTGCCAGCACTCGGGGGACCTACGAGCAGTACTTC
TRBV7-2	TRBJ2-1	many	TRBD2	CASSQIAGVDNEQFF	TGTGCCAGCAGCCAAATAGCGGGAGTGGACAATGAGCAGTTCTTC
TRBV15	TRBJ2-5	many	TRBD2	CATSSLAGVETQYF	TGTGCCACCAGCAGTTTAGCGGGAGTGGAGACCCAGTACTTC
TRBV5-1	TRBJ2-1	NA	NA	CASSFQASSYNEQFF	TGCGCCAGCAGCTTCCAGGCGAGCTCCTACAATGAGCAGTTCTTC
TRBV20-1	TRBJ2-2	many	NA	CSASRGQLTGELFF	TGCAGTGCTAGTAGAGGGCAGCTAACCGGGGAGCTGTTTTTT
TRBV11-2	TRBJ2-7	NA	NA	CASSLGGGPGYEQYF	TGTGCCAGCAGCTTAGGGGGGGGGCCAGGCTACGAGCAGTACTTC
TRBV11-2	TRBJ2-5	many	TRBD2	CASSPRRTSGSGTQYF	TGTGCCAGCAGCCCCCGCCGGACTAGCGGGAGCGGGACCCAGTACTTC
TRBV10-2	TRBJ2-2	many	NA	CAIRGQGGTGELFF	TGCGCCATCAGGGGTCAGGGAGGCACCGGGGAGCTGTTTTTT
TRBV20-1	TRBJ2-1	few	TRBD2	CSALLAGGRDEQFF	TGCAGTGCTCTCCTAGCGGGAGGGCGGGATGAGCAGTTCTTC
TRBV10-2	TRBJ2-3	many	NA	CASSESGSTDTQYF	TGCGCCAGCAGTGAGAGCGGGAGCACAGATACGCAGTATTTT